This record concerns one TCR beta chain sequence. The antigen is not known. TCR beta libraries were made by quantitative 5'-RACE with molecular barcodes. MiXCR, run by TCRdb on the 5' RACE reads, gives a single entry per CDR3 protein. The repertoire holds approximately 400,000 distinct CDR3 sequences, with about 24% as singletons. There are 15 residues in the CDR3. Germline loops: CDR1 SGHTA, CDR2 FQGNSA. Trimming stripped 3 bases from V and 4 bases from J, with 12 bases between. The data stem from a study of CD8 T cells in ankylosing spondylitis. Study-wide results and caveats: Earlier studies detected some motif variants in reactive arthritis synovial fluid and blood. Relatively scarce in peripheral blood, disease-linked clones were CD8+. It appeared that ankylosing spondylitis blood was characterized by a TCR beta motif of under ten highly homologous variants.

The receptor was derived from a male donor with ankylosing spondylitis. The sequenced sample consisted of blood, either unsorted or a sorted T cell fraction (not recorded which). This chain connects TRBV7-2 to TRBJ2-2, with unresolved D. The CDR3 coding sequence is TGTGCCAGCAGCTTCGAGGCCCTCGGCACCGGGGAGCTGTTTTTT. Translation gives CASSFEALGTGELFF.